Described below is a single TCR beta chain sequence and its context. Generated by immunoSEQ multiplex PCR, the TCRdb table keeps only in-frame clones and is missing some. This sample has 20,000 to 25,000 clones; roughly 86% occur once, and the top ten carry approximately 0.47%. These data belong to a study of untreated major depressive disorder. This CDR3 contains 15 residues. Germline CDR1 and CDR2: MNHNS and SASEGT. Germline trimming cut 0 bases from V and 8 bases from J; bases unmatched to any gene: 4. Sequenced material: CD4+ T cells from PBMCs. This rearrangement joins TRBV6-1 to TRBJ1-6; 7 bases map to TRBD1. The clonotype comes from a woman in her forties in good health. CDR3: CASSEAGGKDSPLHF. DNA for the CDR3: TGTGCCAGCAGTGAAGCAGGGGGCAAGGATTCACCCCTCCACTTT.